These 7 T cell receptor beta chains were all obtained from the same sample, sequenced in a study of blood T cell repertoires in COVID-19. Generated by immunoSEQ multiplex PCR, the TCRdb table keeps only in-frame clones and is missing some. This sample has fewer than 300,000 clones, with less than 85% found just once. Sequencing was carried out using PBMCs or T cells enriched from blood (not recorded which). The receptors derive from a woman in her forties or fifties who had recovered from COVID-19.

The chain uses TRBV7-2 and TRBJ1-2, with a possible D match to TRBD1 (6 bases). The V gene lost 5 bases and the J gene lost 6 bases, with 13 bases spanning the gap. Germline-derived CDR1 and CDR2 are SGHTA and FQGNSA. The CDR3 has 13 residues. The CDR3 DNA sequence: TGTGCCAGCAGCCTCGGGACAAATCATGGCTACACCTTC. Translating gives CASSLGTNHGYTF.

The genes are TRBV4-1 and TRBJ2-5; D is ambiguous. This CDR3 spans 16 amino acids. V shed 8 bases and J shed 2 bases, with 21 bases lying between them. From germline, CDR1 is MGHRA and CDR2 YSYEKL. CDR3 amino acids: CASRRQAVSTQETQYF. CDR3 nucleotides: TGCGCCAGCCGACGTCAGGCAGTTTCTACACAAGAGACCCAGTACTTC.

This clone was seen ten or more times. The chain has TRBV4-2 and TRBJ1-2, with TRBD1 matching over 8 bases. J lost 0 bases, V lost 2 bases, and 2 bases had no gene match. Looked up from germline, CDR1 is LGHNA and CDR2 is YNFKEQ. This CDR3 region has 15 residues. The CDR3 DNA reads as TGTGCCAGCAGCCAAAGCAGGGGGCCTAACTATGGCTACACCTTC. Translated, it gives CASSQSRGPNYGYTF.

This chain links TRBV2 with TRBJ2-7, with 10 bases aligning to TRBD1. The CDR3 spans 15 residues. V was clipped by 11 bases and J by 4 bases; unmatched bases: 14. The germline V gene has CDR1 SNHLY and CDR2 FYNNEI. CDR3 region: CAGSTPRDRGYEQYF. The CDR3 nucleotides are TGTGCCGGGTCGACTCCTCGGGACAGGGGATACGAGCAGTACTTC.

This clone was counted between two and nine times. V usage is TRBV3-1 (or the pseudogene TRBV3-2) and J usage is TRBJ2-7, with D maybe TRBD1 (6 bases). The V gene lost 4 bases and the J gene lost 0 bases, with 13 bases spanning the gap. The CDR3 loop spans 15 amino acids. Germline V gene lookup returns CDR1 LGHDT and CDR2 YNNKEL (reference sequence). The DNA for the CDR3 is TGTGCCAGCAGCCCCCGACAGGCGCACTCCTACGAGCAGTACTTC. Its translation: CASSPRQAHSYEQYF.

The chain recombines TRBV11-2 with TRBJ2-7, with D tentatively TRBD2 (6 bases). The CDR3 is made up of 15 amino acids. CDR1 SGHAT and CDR2 FQNNGV come from the germline V gene. Deletions cut 4 bases from V and 0 bases from J, with 13 bases between. The CDR3 sequence is CASSYPGRGSYEQYF. The CDR3 DNA follows: TGTGCCAGCAGCTACCCGGGGCGGGGCTCCTACGAGCAGTACTTC.

The chain uses TRBV13 and TRBJ2-7; 12 positions agree with TRBD2. The V and J ends lost 5 bases and 1 base, in that order; junction bases with no gene match: 15. Germline V gene data show CDR1 as PRHDT and CDR2 as FYEKMQ (reference sequence). The CDR3 covers 19 residues. This chain's CDR3 is CASSPPSPGLAGPSYEQYF. Written as DNA, the CDR3 is TGTGCCAGCAGCCCCCCTAGCCCCGGACTAGCGGGACCTTCCTACGAGCAGTACTTC.